These 28 T cell receptor beta chains were sequenced from one sample in a study of graft-versus-host responses after intestinal transplantation. The data were produced by immunoSEQ multiplex PCR, yet TCRdb's version contains in-frame clones alone and is incomplete. The data show more than 75,000 clones, with around 93% seen just once and approximately 0.35% held by the top ten. No cognate antigen is known for these TCRs. The material sequenced was unstimulated CD4+ T cells sorted from spleen or lymph node cells, taken before transplant. The receptor source for this set is a human donor who was the organ donor for an intestinal transplant.

The chain combines TRBV6-6 with TRBJ1-4; no firm D call. Germline V gene sequence: CDR1 MNHNY, CDR2 SVGAGI (reference sequence). The CDR3 has 11 residues. Trimming took 8 bases from V and 16 from J, leaving 17 bases between them. The CDR3 is CASAKRGFPFF. The CDR3 DNA reads TGTGCCAGCGCTAAGCGGGGATTTCCGTTTTTT.

The V call is TRBV7-9, the J call TRBJ2-1, with a weak D call TRBD2 (5 bases). Deletions cut 1 base from V and 10 bases from J, with 8 bases between. Germline lookup yields CDR1 SEHNR and CDR2 FQNEAQ (reference sequence). The CDR3 runs to 12 residues. The CDR3 protein is CASSLVPGEQFF. For the CDR3, the DNA is TGTGCCAGCAGCTTAGTACCGGGGGAGCAGTTCTTC.

The chain couples TRBV23-1 to TRBJ1-5; TRBD1 might be the D (5 bases). TRBV23-1 belongs to the ORF category, with a function that is uncertain. Trimming cost V 1 base and J 5 bases, with 18 bases left between them. The CDR3 is 17 amino acids. In DNA form, the CDR3 reads TGCGCCAGCAGTCAATTCCTCGGGACCGGGGGTCATCAGCCCCAGCATTTT. Amino acid sequence: CASSQFLGTGGHQPQHF.

The chain employs TRBV7-8 and TRBJ2-2; D perhaps matches TRBD2 (6 bases). Trimming pared 2 bases from V and 5 bases from J, leaving 15 bases between. This CDR3 contains 16 residues. The germline CDR1 and CDR2 sequences are SGHVS and FQNEAQ. The CDR3 loop reads CASSLYGSGKTGELFF. In DNA, the CDR3 is TGTGCCAGCAGCTTATACGGTAGCGGTAAAACCGGGGAGCTGTTTTTT.

The chain is built from TRBV19 and TRBJ1-1; weak D call: TRBD1 (6 bases). This CDR3 contains 13 residues. The V gene's germline CDR1 is LNHDA and CDR2 SQIVND (reference sequence). Trimming removed 6 bases from V and 1 base from J, with 9 bases in between. CDR3 amino acids: CASSLTGNTEAFF. The CDR3 DNA sequence: TGTGCCAGTAGCCTGACAGGGAACACTGAAGCTTTCTTT.

This chain links TRBV15 with TRBJ2-7, with a weak D call TRBD2 (5 bases). The CDR3 runs 16 residues. The V gene lost 5 bases and the J gene lost 7 bases, with 24 bases spanning the gap. Germline V gives CDR1 LNHNV, CDR2 YYDKDF (reference sequence). The CDR3 reads CATSVRRAAPREEQYF. The CDR3 DNA reads as TGTGCCACCAGCGTGCGACGAGCGGCACCGCGTGAGGAGCAGTACTTC. Using reference TRBV15 and TRBJ2-7 for the parts outside the CDR3, the full variable domain is DAMVIQNPRYQVTQFGKPVTLSCSQTLNHNVMYWYQQKSSQAPKLLFHYYDKDFNNEADTPDNFQSRRPNTSFCFLDIRSPGLGDTAMYLCATSVRRAAPREEQYFGPGTRLTVT.

The chain has TRBV2 and TRBJ1-3; D might be TRBD1 (6 bases). V gave up 10 bases and J gave up 6 bases, with 22 bases separating them. CDR3 length: 15 amino acids. Germline lookup yields CDR1 SNHLY and CDR2 FYNNEI. DNA for the CDR3: TGTGCCACCAATGGCGGGCCCAGGGGAGCAAACACCATATATTTT. Residues: CATNGGPRGANTIYF.

The rearrangement uses TRBV27 and TRBJ2-7; the match to TRBD2 covers 8 bases. V shed 5 bases, J shed 1 base, and the junction held 10 bases outside the gene matches. The CDR3 has 16 amino acids. The V gene's germline CDR1 is MNHEY and CDR2 SMNVEV (reference sequence). The CDR3 DNA follows: TGTGCCAGCAGTCCACGGGGGGGCGGGGATTCCTACGAGCAGTACTTC. It encodes CASSPRGGGDSYEQYF.

V is TRBV7-8 and J is TRBJ1-1; no clear D. The germline gives CDR1 SGHVS, CDR2 FQNEAQ. The V end was cut by 1 base, the J end by 3 bases, with 9 bases between. This CDR3 contains 14 residues. The CDR3 nucleotides are TGTGCCAGCAGCTTAGTCGGTGGAGACACTGAAGCTTTCTTT. Translating it yields CASSLVGGDTEAFF.

CDR3 in amino acids: CASSLTGTGPNSPLHF. The CDR3 DNA reads TGTGCCAGCAGTTTAACCGGGACAGGCCCTAATTCACCCCTCCACTTT. The chain carries TRBV28 and TRBJ1-6; 8 bases match TRBD1. The CDR3 totals 16 residues. Per germline, CDR1 MDHEN and CDR2 SYDVKM. Germline trimming cut 2 bases from V and 6 bases from J; bases unmatched to any gene: 6.

This clone was seen more than once but under ten times. This chain joins TRBV2 and TRBJ1-3; a weak D match, TRBD1 (6 bases). Germline V gene sequence: CDR1 SNHLY, CDR2 FYNNEI. V was pared by 6 bases and J by 7 bases, with 16 bases between. The CDR3 length is 14 residues. The CDR3 is CASRETGSPNTIYF. In DNA, the CDR3 is TGTGCCAGCAGGGAAACAGGGAGCCCCAACACCATATATTTT.

This chain links TRBV4-1 with TRBJ1-5, with D unresolved. Trimming took 4 bases from V and 0 from J, leaving 19 bases between them. Per the germline V gene, CDR1 is MGHRA and CDR2 is YSYEKL. The length of the CDR3 is 18 residues. CDR3 amino acids: CASSPRVVEFYSNQPQHF. CDR3 in DNA: TGCGCCAGCAGCCCCCGAGTGGTAGAGTTCTATAGCAATCAGCCCCAGCATTTT.

The rearrangement joins TRBV29-1 to TRBJ2-7; the D gene is possibly TRBD2 (5 bases). Germline CDR1 SQVTM, CDR2 ANQGSEA. V lost 6 bases and J 5 bases, leaving 23 bases between the germline ends. The CDR3 extends over 15 amino acids. CDR3 protein: CSVLRSHGRGNEQYF. The DNA for the CDR3 is TGCAGCGTCTTACGGAGTCATGGGAGAGGGAACGAGCAGTACTTC.

V gene TRBV7-3 combines with J gene TRBJ2-5; TRBD2 aligns across 7 bases. The length of the CDR3 is 13 residues. The V gene's germline CDR1 is SGHTA and CDR2 FQGTGA. After removal of 1 base from V and 6 bases from J, the junction contained 2 bases not matched to a gene. This CDR3 reads CASSLSGSQTQYF. The CDR3 nucleotides are TGTGCCAGCAGCTTAAGCGGGAGTCAGACCCAGTACTTC.

This clone has just one count. The V call is TRBV5-1, the J call TRBJ2-1, with 8 bases aligning to TRBD2. This CDR3 has 16 residues. CDR1 and CDR2 (germline): SGHRS, YFSETQ. The ends lost 0 bases at V and 4 bases at J; junction bases unmatched: 6. In DNA, the CDR3 is TGCGCCAGCAGCTTGGTGAGCGGGAGTTGGTACAATGAGCAGTTCTTC. Amino acid sequence: CASSLVSGSWYNEQFF.

The J gene is TRBJ1-2, the V gene TRBV10-3; D perhaps matches TRBD1 (6 bases). The CDR3 has 15 residues. Looked up from germline, CDR1 is ENHRY and CDR2 is SYGVKD. The V end lost 7 bases, the J end lost 4 bases, and 19 bases lay between the germline ends. CDR3 loop: CAITLSSGGPYGYTF. CDR3 sequence (DNA): TGTGCCATCACCCTGAGCTCCGGGGGGCCCTATGGCTACACCTTC.

The chain couples TRBV19 to TRBJ1-1; no clear D. With 0 bases removed from V and 0 bases from J, the gap between germline ends came to 8 bases. CDR3 size: 15 residues. CDR1 LNHDA and CDR2 SQIVND come from the germline V gene (reference sequence). The CDR3 protein is CASSIEAQVNTEAFF. The DNA of the CDR3 is TGTGCCAGTAGTATAGAGGCCCAGGTGAACACTGAAGCTTTCTTT.

The gene calls are TRBV28 and TRBJ1-4; maybe TRBD1 (6 bases). The CDR3 sequence is 14 residues long. Trimming pared 5 bases from V and 8 bases from J, leaving 15 bases between. Germline values: CDR1 MDHEN, CDR2 SYDVKM. The CDR3 here is CASSPLTGSEKLFF. As DNA, the CDR3 is TGTGCCAGCAGTCCATTAACAGGGAGCGAAAAACTGTTTTTT. Supplemented by reference TRBV28 and TRBJ1-4, the full variable domain reads DVKVTQSSRYLVKRTGEKVFLECVQDMDHENMFWYRQDPGLGLRLIYFSYDVKMKEKGDIPEGYSVSREKKERFSLILESASTNQTSMYLCASSPLTGSEKLFFGSGTQLSVL.

The rearrangement joins TRBV28 to TRBJ2-1; 9 bases are shared with TRBD2. Looked up from germline, CDR1 is MDHEN and CDR2 is SYDVKM. V trimming: 4 bases; J trimming: 10 bases; junction bases outside the gene matches: 5. This CDR3 comprises 13 residues. CDR3 DNA: TGTGCCAGCAGTTACCCAGGACTAGCGGAGCAGTTCTTC. This gives the protein CASSYPGLAEQFF. The complete variable domain, with remaining parts taken from reference TRBV28 and TRBJ2-1, reads DVKVTQSSRYLVKRTGEKVFLECVQDMDHENMFWYRQDPGLGLRLIYFSYDVKMKEKGDIPEGYSVSREKKERFSLILESASTNQTSMYLCASSYPGLAEQFFGPGTRLTVL.

The V call is TRBV10-3, the J call TRBJ2-5; 14 nucleotides line up with TRBD2. This CDR3 region has 15 residues. V lost 6 bases to trimming and J lost 4 bases; unmatched junction nucleotides: 4. CDR1 ENHRY and CDR2 SYGVKD come from the germline V gene. CDR3 residues: CAIRAGTSGGETQYF. CDR3 in DNA: TGTGCCATCAGGGCCGGGACTAGCGGGGGAGAGACCCAGTACTTC.

This clone was found a few times. The V gene is TRBV5-4, the J gene TRBJ1-2, with D tentatively TRBD1 (6 bases). The CDR3 length is 14 residues. Germline loops: CDR1 SGHNT, CDR2 YYREEE (reference sequence). Trimming took 1 base from V and 0 from J, leaving 7 bases between them. CDR3 sequence reads: CASSLRTANYGYTF. Here the CDR3 DNA reads TGTGCCAGCAGCTTGCGGACAGCTAACTATGGCTACACCTTC.

J is TRBJ2-7 and V is TRBV6-1, with 7 bases fitting TRBD2. This CDR3 contains 12 residues. The V and J ends lost 9 bases and 1 base, in that order; junction bases with no gene match: 3. Germline CDR1 reads MNHNS; CDR2 reads SASEGT. CDR3 protein: CASGEGSYEQYF. The DNA for the CDR3 is TGTGCCAGTGGGGAGGGTTCCTACGAGCAGTACTTC.

This clone was counted between two and nine times. This chain links TRBV2 with TRBJ2-5; D is possibly TRBD2 (5 bases). Germline values: CDR1 SNHLY, CDR2 FYNNEI. The CDR3 consists of 11 residues. V lost 8 bases, J lost 9 bases, and 13 bases lay in between. In DNA, the CDR3 is TGTGCCAGCCGGATTGAGGGTCCCCAGTACTTC. Its translation: CASRIEGPQYF.

The chain joins TRBV18 to TRBJ1-2; D is ambiguous. CDR1 and CDR2 (germline): KGHSH, LQKENI. The CDR3 is made up of 15 amino acids. V lost 1 base and J 1 base, leaving 10 bases between the germline ends. Here the CDR3 DNA reads TGTGCCAGCTCACCACGGACTGACTTTAACTATGGCTACACCTTC. Protein sequence: CASSPRTDFNYGYTF.

V usage is TRBV11-1 and J usage is TRBJ1-2, with 9 bases fitting TRBD1. Trimming cost V 0 bases and J 4 bases; bases outside gene matches: 0. Germline CDR1 and CDR2: SGHAT and FQDESV (reference sequence). The CDR3 covers 14 residues. The CDR3 DNA follows: TGTGCCAGCAGCTTAGCGGACAGGGGCTATGGCTACACCTTC. This gives the protein CASSLADRGYGYTF. The full variable domain, in which reference TRBV11-1 and TRBJ1-2 provide the parts outside the CDR3, is EAEVAQSPRYKITEKSQAVAFWCDPISGHATLYWYRQILGQGPELLVQFQDESVVDDSQLPKDRFSAERLKGVDSTLKIQPAELGDSAMYLCASSLADRGYGYTFGSGTRLTVV.

The chain recombines TRBV6-6 with TRBJ1-5; 7 bases agree with TRBD1. Looked up from germline, CDR1 is MNHNY and CDR2 is SVGAGI (reference sequence). This CDR3 is built from 14 residues. After removal of 6 bases from V and 0 bases from J, the junction contained 2 bases not matched to a gene. CDR3 loop: CASSHRGSNQPQHF. The CDR3 DNA follows: TGTGCCAGCAGCCACAGGGGTAGCAATCAGCCCCAGCATTTT.

This clone is a singleton in its sample. CDR3 sequence: CASSLVVILSSYNEQFF. The CDR3 region has the DNA TGTGCCAGCAGCTTAGTCGTCATCCTGAGCTCCTACAATGAGCAGTTCTTC. The chain carries TRBV11-2 and TRBJ2-1; no clear D gene. V shed 1 base and J shed 0 bases, with 13 bases lying between them. Germline V gene lookup returns CDR1 SGHAT and CDR2 FQNNGV. The CDR3 covers 17 residues.

This clone occurred once. This chain uses TRBV7-9 with TRBJ2-2, with 7 bases lining up with TRBD2. The CDR3 covers 16 residues. Per the germline V gene, CDR1 is SEHNR and CDR2 is FQNEAQ (reference sequence). The J segment lost 1 base and the V segment lost 0 bases, leaving 2 bases of the junction unmatched. In nucleotides, the CDR3 is TGTGCCAGCAGCTTAGCGGCTAGCGGGAACACCGGGGAGCTGTTTTTT. Residues: CASSLAASGNTGELFF.